The 2 T cell receptor beta chains listed next were all sequenced from one sample in a study of monozygotic twins with inflammatory bowel disease. TCRdb re-called the 5' RACE reads and gives one entry per CDR3 protein, without DNA. The repertoire table contains 350,000 to 500,000 distinct CDR3 sequences. The sample comprised blood. Receptor source: a human donor with ulcerative colitis or Crohn's disease, or a healthy co-twin of an affected twin (not recorded which).

The CDR3 region is CSVNGGSIGYEQYF. The chain has TRBV29-1 and TRBJ2-7; TCRdb lists TRBD1, though no DNA is available to test this call. The CDR3 consists of 14 residues. CDR1 is SQVTM and CDR2 is ANQGSEA in the germline V gene.

The rearrangement links TRBV12-3 or TRBV12-4 to TRBJ1-6; TCRdb picks TRBD1, but there is no DNA to check that call. This CDR3 is built from 14 residues. The CDR3 region is CASNLDGANSPLHF.